This T cell receptor beta chain was obtained from a study of beta chain features in type 1 diabetes. Study-level findings and limits: Cells expressing TCR highly could be over-represented by cDNA sequencing. Patients' naive, central memory and Treg TCRB repertoires seemed closer to one another than those of healthy donors. The study found moderately but significantly shorter TCRB CDR3s in all four CD4+ subsets of Type 1 diabetes patients.

Reverse transcription of all isolated RNA meant that expressed TCRB transcripts were sequenced. Generated by immunoSEQ multiplex PCR, the TCRdb table keeps only in-frame clones and is missing some. In the table there are 600,000 to 700,000 clones, around 12% of which are singletons. About this clone itself: Its antigen is still unknown.

Trimming cost V 0 bases and J 4 bases, with 13 bases left between them. This CDR3 contains 16 residues. Per germline, CDR1 SGHTA and CDR2 FQGNSA. This sequence joins TRBV7-2 and TRBJ1-5, with D possibly matching TRBD1 (5 bases). This receptor was obtained from a man younger than 40 with type 1 diabetes. Sequenced input: naive CD4+ T cells from blood. The CDR3 spells CASSLATDWGNQPQHF. In nucleotides, the CDR3 is TGTGCCAGCAGCTTAGCGACCGACTGGGGGAATCAGCCCCAGCATTTT.